The 18 T cell receptor beta chains below were found in one sample sequenced in a study of T cell repertoires in cytomegalovirus infection. MiXCR, run by TCRdb on the reads, gives a single entry per CDR3 protein. The sample lists more than 250,000 distinct CDR3 sequences, 20% to 30% occurring once. Their recognized antigens are unknown. The material was cultured PBMCs, obtained from culture after CMV antigen stimulation. The receptors shown here come from a human donor in good health (CMV status not recorded). Some clones in this sample may be carry-over from other donors' samples.

CDR3 bases: TGTGCCAGCAGTACGACTCCCGCGGGAAGGGGAGAGCAGTTCTTC. Translation gives CASSTTPAGRGEQFF. This chain joins TRBV28 and TRBJ2-1; TRBD2 is a possible D gene (6 bases). This CDR3 has 15 amino acids. Trimming pared 5 bases from V and 10 bases from J, leaving 21 bases between. Germline loops: CDR1 MDHEN, CDR2 SYDVKM.

This clonotype was detected only once. This chain links TRBV14 with TRBJ2-3; D is unresolved. The CDR3 extends over 16 amino acids. V lost 0 bases to trimming and J lost 2 bases, with 12 bases between them. Germline V gene data show CDR1 as SGHDN and CDR2 as FVKESK. The CDR3 reads CASSQDLSRSTDTQYF. Here the CDR3 DNA reads TGTGCCAGCAGCCAAGATCTATCTAGGTCCACAGATACGCAGTATTTT.

This sequence joins TRBV19 and TRBJ2-1; D perhaps matches TRBD1 (6 bases). This CDR3 has 14 amino acids. In germline, CDR1 is LNHDA, CDR2 SQIVND (reference sequence). With 5 bases removed from V and 9 bases from J, the gap between germline ends came to 17 bases. The CDR3 DNA sequence: TGTGCCAGTAGTGGGTGGACAGAACGTAGTGAGCAGTTCTTC. Translating it yields CASSGWTERSEQFF.

The gene calls are TRBV15 and TRBJ2-7, with D hard to call. V was pared by 1 base and J by 5 bases, with 9 bases between. The CDR3 is 13 amino acids. Germline V gives CDR1 LNHNV, CDR2 YYDKDF (reference sequence). CDR3 residues: CATSRARRDEQYV. CDR3 nucleotides: TGTGCCACCAGCAGAGCTAGACGCGACGAGCAGTACGTC.

This clonotype showed up just a few times. An end of the junction does not agree with germline; a read error may underlie this. The rearrangement links TRBV6-2 or TRBV6-3 to TRBJ2-3; 9 nucleotides match TRBD1. The CDR3 has 12 amino acids. Germline CDR1 MNHEY, CDR2 SVGEGT. CDR3 amino acids: CASSTLDRGTHF. The DNA of the CDR3 is TGTGCCAGCAGTACTCTGGACAGGGGCACGCATTTT.

This chain uses TRBV7-2 with TRBJ2-1, with 8 bases matching TRBD2. Trimming took 1 base from V and 0 from J; bases not matched to a gene: 11. The CDR3 is made up of 19 amino acids. The germline V gene encodes CDR1 SGHTA and CDR2 FQGNSA. The CDR3 nucleotides read TGTGCCAGCAGCTTAGTAGCCGGAGGCACTAGCGGCTCCTACAATGAGCAGTTCTTC. This encodes CASSLVAGGTSGSYNEQFF. Variable domain in full (rest from reference TRBV7-2 and TRBJ2-1): GAGVSQSPSNKVTEKGKDVELRCDPISGHTALYWYRQSLGQGLEFLIYFQGNSAPDKSGLPSDRFSAERTGGSVSTLTIQRTQQEDSAVYLCASSLVAGGTSGSYNEQFFGPGTRLTVL.

The V and J genes are TRBV10-3 and TRBJ2-6; D ambiguous. Germline CDR1 is ENHRY and CDR2 is SYGVKD. Trimming removed 0 bases from V and 1 base from J, with 10 bases in between. The length of the CDR3 is 17 residues. CDR3 region: CAISESLGSSGANVLTF. CDR3 nucleotides: TGTGCCATCAGTGAGTCTCTGGGTTCGTCTGGGGCCAACGTCCTGACTTTC.

In its sample, this clonotype was seen a few times. V gene TRBV6-5 combines with J gene TRBJ2-1; 9 positions match TRBD2. This CDR3 comprises 15 residues. CDR1 and CDR2 (germline): MNHEY, SVGAGI. J lost 8 bases, V lost 6 bases, and 11 bases had no gene match. The CDR3 loop reads CASRPGTSLAHEQFF. The CDR3 DNA is TGTGCCAGCAGACCTGGGACTAGCCTTGCGCATGAGCAGTTCTTC.

The chain has TRBV24-1 and TRBJ2-4; 7 nucleotides line up with TRBD1. Germline V gene lookup returns CDR1 KGHDR and CDR2 SFDVKD. The CDR3 is 13 residues long. J lost 5 bases, V lost 6 bases, and 3 bases had no gene match. The CDR3 nucleotides read TGTGCCACCAGTAGGGACAGCCAAAACATTCAGTACTTC. Translation: CATSRDSQNIQYF.

Note on this clonotype: This may stem from a read error, because a much larger clone lies one nucleotide away. This rearrangement joins TRBV7-6 to TRBJ2-7; 10 bases fit TRBD1. This CDR3 has 14 amino acids. Germline CDR1 and CDR2: SGHVS and FNYEAQ. J gave up 8 bases and V 5 bases, and 9 bases lay outside the gene matches. The DNA for the CDR3 is TGTGCCAGCAGCATCAGACAGGGGGCGGGGAAGCAGTACTTC. As protein: CASSIRQGAGKQYF.

This clonotype has a handful of counts. The CDR3 sequence is CASSSWTATYEQYF. In nucleotides, the CDR3 is TGCGCCAGCAGTTCCTGGACGGCTACCTACGAGCAGTACTTC. The chain carries TRBV5-1 and TRBJ2-7, with D hard to call. Trimming took off 5 bases at V and 2 bases at J, with 14 bases between the two ends. Germline values: CDR1 SGHRS, CDR2 YFSETQ. CDR3 length: 14 amino acids.

This clonotype was counted a few times. V and J are TRBV24-1 and TRBJ2-5, with TRBD1 matching 7 bases. V dropped 3 bases and J dropped 1; count of bases not matched to a gene: 7. CDR3 length equals 16 residues. CDR1 KGHDR and CDR2 SFDVKD come from the germline V gene. The CDR3 DNA sequence: TGTGCCACCAGTGATCATAGGACAGGAACCCAAGAGACCCAGTACTTC. Its translation is CATSDHRTGTQETQYF.

J is TRBJ2-3 and V is TRBV6-8, with 9 bases matching TRBD2. From germline, CDR1 is MNHGY and CDR2 SAAAGT. This CDR3 has 21 residues. V was clipped by 2 bases and J by 1 base; unmatched bases: 19. The CDR3 spells CASSYPSRAGGPTLGTDTQYF. CDR3 DNA sequence: TGTGCCAGCAGTTACCCTTCAAGGGCGGGAGGGCCGACTCTCGGCACAGATACGCAGTATTTT.

V usage is TRBV20-1 and J usage is TRBJ2-3; no clear D. Germline-derived CDR1 and CDR2 are DFQATT and SNEGSKA (reference sequence). This CDR3 is built from 12 residues. Trimming stripped 1 base from V and 3 bases from J, with 5 bases between. CDR3 in amino acids: CSARAQTDTQYF. DNA of the CDR3: TGCAGTGCTAGAGCGCAGACAGATACGCAGTATTTT.

This clonotype was recorded at least ten times. The chain combines TRBV28 with TRBJ2-7; a weak D match, TRBD2 (6 bases). Per germline, CDR1 MDHEN and CDR2 SYDVKM. The V end lost 7 bases, the J end lost 5 bases, and 15 bases lay between the germline ends. There are 13 residues in the CDR3. CDR3 region: CASTPGGGDEQYF. The DNA of the CDR3 is TGTGCCAGCACCCCAGGCGGAGGGGACGAGCAGTACTTC.

This sequence joins TRBV10-2 and TRBJ1-1; TRBD1 is a possible D gene (5 bases). Trimming stripped 3 bases from V and 6 bases from J, with 11 bases between. The germline V gene has CDR1 WSHSY and CDR2 SAAADI. The CDR3 covers 13 residues. The CDR3 DNA reads TGCGCCAGCAGTGACAGGGTACGAGCTGAAGCTTTCTTT. Protein sequence: CASSDRVRAEAFF.

In this sample, this clonotype turned up once. This chain links TRBV7-4 with TRBJ2-7, with 11 bases that match TRBD1. Trimming at V came to 5 bases and at J to 12 bases, leaving 3 bases not matched to a gene. The length of the CDR3 is 11 residues. Germline V CDR1 and CDR2: SGHVT, SQSDAQ. The CDR3 sequence: CASSLGQGGYF. In nucleotides, the CDR3 is TGTGCCAGCAGCCTGGGACAGGGGGGGTACTTC.

This clonotype was detected ten times or more. This chain links TRBV7-6 with TRBJ2-3; TRBD2 matches 9 bases. The CDR3 has 16 residues. Germline CDR1 SGHVS, CDR2 FNYEAQ. The trim removed 3 bases at V and 4 bases at J, leaving 8 bases unmatched. CDR3 nucleotides: TGTGCCAGCAGCTTGCGTAGCGGGAGCGGAGCAGATACGCAGTATTTT. This translates into CASSLRSGSGADTQYF.